This TCR beta chain was documented in a study of blood T cell repertoires in COVID-19. The wider study: Donors in the United States, Italy and Spain gave samples during acute or convalescent COVID-19.

Germline V CDR1 and CDR2: SGHTA, FQGTGA. Trimming at V came to 1 base and at J to 5 bases, leaving 3 bases not matched to a gene. The CDR3 length is 15 residues. How the authors handled the data: By means of reference gene primer amplification, nucleated cell counts were estimated. Assay used: immunoSEQ multiplex PCR; TCRdb lists only in-frame clones, some missing. V, J and clone size are those of that table, while D and trimming were read from the DNA. The sample has about 250,000 clones, approximately 91% seen once. The V call is TRBV7-3, the J call TRBJ2-5; 11 nucleotides agree with TRBD2. Sequencing used peripheral blood. This clonotype was sampled from a woman aged 40-49 years who had recovered from COVID-19. CDR3 sequence reads: CASSLIAGGPETQYF. The CDR3 DNA follows: TGTGCCAGCAGCTTAATAGCGGGAGGGCCTGAGACCCAGTACTTC.